This T cell receptor (beta chain) was documented in a study of T cells in Graves' hyperthyroidism and ophthalmopathy. Authors of the study amplified TCR beta CDR3 regions from RNA transcripts. The TCR CDR3 first-round RT-PCR relied on the HTBI primer set. MiXCR, run by TCRdb on the multiplex PCR reads, gives a single entry per CDR3 protein. The data show about 400,000 distinct CDR3 sequences, about 15% seen once. Germline loops: CDR1 KGHSH, CDR2 LQKENI. The CDR3 has 19 amino acids. V shed 0 bases, J shed 2 bases, and the junction held 13 bases outside the gene matches. It was at first hyperthyroidism diagnosis, before any ophthalmopathy symptoms, that the blood sample was taken.

The V and J genes are TRBV18 and TRBJ2-5; 9 bases agree with TRBD2. The specimen sequenced was blood. The TCR originated in a woman aged 18-35 years with Graves' hyperthyroidism that later progressed to Graves' ophthalmopathy. CDR3 coding DNA: TGTGCCAGCTCACCACCTACATCCCTAGCGGGACTTCGGCAAGAGACCCAGTACTTC. Its translation: CASSPPTSLAGLRQETQYF.